The source of this TCR beta chain is a study of cytomegalovirus exposure and HLA in healthy donors. Nominal health characterized the donors when sampled, though unrecorded immune exposures were likely. Per the germline V gene, CDR1 is SGHNT and CDR2 is YYREEE (reference sequence). The CDR3 is 17 residues long. V was cut by 0 bases and J by 5 bases, with 19 bases left in between. The PCR ran on 60 Vbeta and 13 Jbeta primers. Generated by immunoSEQ multiplex PCR, the TCRdb table keeps only in-frame clones and is missing some. The table lists 100,000 to 150,000 clones, 77% of them singletons, with roughly 1% in the top ten.

Sequencing input: PBMCs. This chain connects TRBV5-4 to TRBJ2-3; a weak D match, TRBD2 (7 bases). This clonotype was sampled from a woman aged 55-69 years in good health and CMV-seronegative. CDR3 coding DNA: TGTGCCAGCAGCTTGGTTCCCGTACGGGGGGCGAGAGATACGCAGTATTTT. Translated: CASSLVPVRGARDTQYF.